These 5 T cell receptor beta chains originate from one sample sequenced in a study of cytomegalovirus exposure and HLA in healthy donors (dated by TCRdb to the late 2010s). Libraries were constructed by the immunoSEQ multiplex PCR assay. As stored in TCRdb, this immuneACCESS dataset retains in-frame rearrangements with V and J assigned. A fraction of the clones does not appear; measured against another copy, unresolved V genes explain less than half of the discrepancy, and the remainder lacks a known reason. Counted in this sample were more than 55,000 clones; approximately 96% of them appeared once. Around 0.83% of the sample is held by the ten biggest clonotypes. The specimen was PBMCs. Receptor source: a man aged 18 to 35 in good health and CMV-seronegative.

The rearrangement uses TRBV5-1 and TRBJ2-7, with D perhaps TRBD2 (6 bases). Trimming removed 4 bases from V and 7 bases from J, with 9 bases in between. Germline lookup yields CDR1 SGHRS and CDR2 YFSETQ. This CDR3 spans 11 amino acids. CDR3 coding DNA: TGCGCCAGCAGCAAGGAGGGGGAGCAGTACTTC. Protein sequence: CASSKEGEQYF.

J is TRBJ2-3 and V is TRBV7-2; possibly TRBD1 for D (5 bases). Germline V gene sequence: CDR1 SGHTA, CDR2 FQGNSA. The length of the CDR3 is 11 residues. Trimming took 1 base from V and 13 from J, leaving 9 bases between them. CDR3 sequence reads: CASSLGGPKYF. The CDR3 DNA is TGTGCCAGCAGCTTAGGGGGCCCAAAGTATTTT. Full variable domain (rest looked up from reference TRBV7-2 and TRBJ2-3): GAGVSQSPSNKVTEKGKDVELRCDPISGHTALYWYRQSLGQGLEFLIYFQGNSAPDKSGLPSDRFSAERTGGSVSTLTIQRTQQEDSAVYLCASSLGGPKYFGPGTRLTVL.

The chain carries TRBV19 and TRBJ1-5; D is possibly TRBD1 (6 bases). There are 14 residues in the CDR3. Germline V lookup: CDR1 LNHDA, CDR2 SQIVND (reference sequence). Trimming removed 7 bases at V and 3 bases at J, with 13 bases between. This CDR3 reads CASTGAYYNQPQHF. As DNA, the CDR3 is TGTGCCAGTACAGGGGCCTATTACAATCAGCCCCAGCATTTT.

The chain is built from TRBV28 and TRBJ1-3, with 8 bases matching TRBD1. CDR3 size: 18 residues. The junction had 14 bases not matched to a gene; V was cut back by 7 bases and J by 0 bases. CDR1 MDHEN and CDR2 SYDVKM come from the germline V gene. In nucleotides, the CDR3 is TGTGCCAGCACCCCCTCTCCCGGGACAGGCCGCTCTGGAAACACCATATATTTT. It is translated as CASTPSPGTGRSGNTIYF.

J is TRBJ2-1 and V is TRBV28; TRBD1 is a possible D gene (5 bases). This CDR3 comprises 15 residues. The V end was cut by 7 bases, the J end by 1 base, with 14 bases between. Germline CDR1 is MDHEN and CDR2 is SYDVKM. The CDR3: CASTIGTGSYNEQFF. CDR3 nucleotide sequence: TGTGCCAGCACCATAGGAACAGGTTCCTACAATGAGCAGTTCTTC.